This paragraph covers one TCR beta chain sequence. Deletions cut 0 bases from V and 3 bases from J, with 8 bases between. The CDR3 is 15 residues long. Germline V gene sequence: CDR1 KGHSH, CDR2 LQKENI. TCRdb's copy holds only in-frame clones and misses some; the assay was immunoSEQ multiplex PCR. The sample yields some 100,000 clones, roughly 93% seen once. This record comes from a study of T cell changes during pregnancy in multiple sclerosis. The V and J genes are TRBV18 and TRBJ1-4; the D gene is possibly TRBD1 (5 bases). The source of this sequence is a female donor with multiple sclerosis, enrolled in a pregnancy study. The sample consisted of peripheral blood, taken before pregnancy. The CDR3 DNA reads TGTGCCAGCTCACCACCGGGGGGGGCTAATGAAAAACTGTTTTTT. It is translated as CASSPPGGANEKLFF.